These 5 T cell receptor beta chains originate from one sample sequenced in a study of T cell responses to AZD1222 COVID-19 vaccine. Some clones are missing from TCRdb's copy, which holds only in-frame ones; the method was immunoSEQ multiplex PCR. The data hold about 170,000 clones, with approximately 88% observed a single time. The sample was peripheral blood, taken 28 days after the second AZD1222 dose. Source of these receptors: an adult who received the AZD1222 COVID-19 vaccine.

This clone occurred a few times. The genes are TRBV4-1 and TRBJ2-7; D is undetermined. The CDR3 has 12 amino acids. V lost 8 bases and J 5 bases, leaving 13 bases between the germline ends. Per the germline V gene, CDR1 is MGHRA and CDR2 is YSYEKL. The CDR3 DNA sequence: TGCGCCAGCTCCCTCGGGCCAAACGAGCAGTACTTC. Its translation: CASSLGPNEQYF.

In regard to this clone: Other nucleotide sequences in the sample specify the same CDR3. The chain has TRBV29-1 and TRBJ1-4, with TRBD1 matching over 10 bases. This CDR3 has 12 residues. CDR1 and CDR2 from the germline V gene are SQVTM and ANQGSEA. V lost 6 bases and J lost 7; bases outside the gene matches: 2. The chain's CDR3 is CSVRTGGEKLFF. As DNA, the CDR3 is TGCAGCGTAAGGACAGGGGGTGAAAAACTGTTTTTT.

In nucleotides, the CDR3 is TGTGCCAGCAGCCCACGGGACTTTGCCGGGGAGCTGTTTTTT. Residues: CASSPRDFAGELFF. The genes are TRBV7-2 and TRBJ2-2, with a weak D call TRBD2 (6 bases). Trimming pared 5 bases from V and 6 bases from J, leaving 13 bases between. The CDR3 extends over 14 amino acids. CDR1 is SGHTA, CDR2 FQGNSA, per germline.

This chain links TRBV2 with TRBJ2-7, with TRBD1 matching over 7 bases. This CDR3 has 12 amino acids. Germline V gene lookup returns CDR1 SNHLY and CDR2 FYNNEI. V dropped 6 bases and J dropped 4; count of bases not matched to a gene: 3. The CDR3 loop is CASSDREYEQYF. CDR3 sequence (DNA): TGTGCCAGCAGCGACAGGGAGTACGAGCAGTACTTC. Drawing the rest from reference TRBV2 and TRBJ2-7, the complete variable domain is EPEVTQTPSHQVTQMGQEVILRCVPISNHLYFYWYRQILGQKVEFLVSFYNNEISEKSEIFDDQFSVERPDGSNFTLKIRSTKLEDSAMYFCASSDREYEQYFGPGTRLTVT.

CDR3 coding DNA: TGCGCCAGCAGCTTGGGAGGGACACCAACTAATGAAAAACTGTTTTTT. Translation: CASSLGGTPTNEKLFF. The chain combines TRBV5-1 with TRBJ1-4; D possibly corresponds to TRBD1 (6 bases). The CDR3 length is 16 residues. Trimming pared 0 bases from V and 0 bases from J, leaving 9 bases between. CDR1 and CDR2 from the germline V gene are SGHRS and YFSETQ.